The clone carrying this T cell receptor (beta chain) was detected a few times. Its antigen is as yet unknown. This specimen belongs to a study of T cells after yellow fever vaccination. TCRdb reanalysed the 5' RACE reads using MiXCR and keeps one entry per CDR3 protein. The sample has about 340,000 distinct CDR3 sequences, 8.7% seen once; the top ten hold 15% to 20%. Study outcomes and limitations: In post-booster samples, most primary-vaccination clones reappeared (roughly 96% CD4, approximately 91% CD8).

This CDR3 spans 15 amino acids. V was pared by 0 bases and J by 4 bases, with 12 bases between. The germline V gene encodes CDR1 SEHNR and CDR2 FQNEAQ (reference sequence). This clonotype originated in a man between 18 and 29 years old who received the YFV17D yellow fever vaccine. The sample was PBMCs, taken on the day of the first yellow fever vaccination. This chain links TRBV7-9 with TRBJ1-1; weak D call: TRBD1 (5 bases). CDR3 residues: CASSLAFGTVTEAFF. For the CDR3, the DNA is TGTGCCAGCAGCTTAGCGTTCGGGACCGTCACTGAAGCTTTCTTT.